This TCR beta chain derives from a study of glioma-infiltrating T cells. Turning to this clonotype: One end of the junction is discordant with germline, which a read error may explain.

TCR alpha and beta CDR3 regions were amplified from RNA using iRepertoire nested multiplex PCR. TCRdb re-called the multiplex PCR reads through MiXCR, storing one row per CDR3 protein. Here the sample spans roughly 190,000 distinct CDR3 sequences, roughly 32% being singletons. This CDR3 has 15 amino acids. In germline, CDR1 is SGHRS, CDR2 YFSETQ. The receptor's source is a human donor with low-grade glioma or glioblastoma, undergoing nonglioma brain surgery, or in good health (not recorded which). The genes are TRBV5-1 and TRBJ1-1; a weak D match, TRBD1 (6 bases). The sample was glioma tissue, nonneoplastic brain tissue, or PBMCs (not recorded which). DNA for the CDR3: TGCCCCAGCAGCTTACAGGGTACGAGGAACACTGAAGCTTTCTTT. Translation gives CPSSLQGTRNTEAFF.